These 6 T cell receptor beta chains originate from one sample sequenced in a study of blood T cell repertoires in COVID-19. Assay used: immunoSEQ multiplex PCR; TCRdb lists only in-frame clones, some missing. The data hold 200,000 to 250,000 clones, with approximately 88% observed a single time. What was sequenced was PBMCs or T cells enriched from blood (not recorded which). The receptors here all came from a woman between 25 and 40 years old who had been exposed to COVID-19.

This clone turned up a few times. One junction end does not reproduce the germline sequence, and a read error may be involved. The chain has TRBV2 and TRBJ2-7; TRBD2 matches 9 bases. The length of the CDR3 is 13 residues. Per the germline V gene, CDR1 is SNHLY and CDR2 is FYNNEI. The CDR3 reads CASSGISGRRWRF. The CDR3 DNA reads as TGTGCCAGCAGTGGGATTAGCGGGAGAAGGTGGCGCTTC.

V and J are TRBV2 and TRBJ2-2, with 10 bases lining up with TRBD1. The CDR3 runs 17 residues. Trimming cost V 6 bases and J 4 bases; bases outside gene matches: 11. CDR1 and CDR2 (germline): SNHLY, FYNNEI. CDR3 nucleotide sequence: TGTGCCAGCAGCGAGTTTTCGGGACAGGGGAGCACCGGGGAGCTGTTTTTT. It yields the protein CASSEFSGQGSTGELFF.

The rearrangement uses TRBV2 and TRBJ2-3; TRBD1 agrees at 8 bases. This CDR3 has 15 residues. V lost 6 bases and J lost 3; bases outside the gene matches: 8. Germline V lookup: CDR1 SNHLY, CDR2 FYNNEI. The CDR3 coding sequence is TGTGCCAGCAGAGGACAGGGACGCCTGACAGATACGCAGTATTTT. Its translation: CASRGQGRLTDTQYF.

Points on this clone: The sample holds other DNA sequences that translate to the same CDR3. This sequence joins TRBV18 and TRBJ2-5; D is unresolved. CDR1 KGHSH and CDR2 LQKENI come from the germline V gene. V gave up 0 bases and J gave up 5 bases, with 4 bases separating them. The CDR3 runs to 12 residues. Here the CDR3 DNA reads TGTGCCAGCTCACCACCCGGGGAGACCCAGTACTTC. Protein sequence: CASSPPGETQYF.

The rearrangement joins TRBV2 to TRBJ2-2; no definite D call. The V end lost 8 bases, the J end lost 4 bases, and 14 bases lay between the germline ends. This CDR3 has 14 residues. In germline, CDR1 is SNHLY, CDR2 FYNNEI. The CDR3 region is CASALRVGTGELFF. CDR3 coding DNA: TGTGCCAGCGCCTTGAGAGTCGGCACCGGGGAGCTGTTTTTT.

The chain carries TRBV5-1 and TRBJ1-2; D remains unclear. The CDR3 spans 16 residues. Germline CDR1 and CDR2: SGHRS and YFSETQ. Trimming took off 4 bases at V and 7 bases at J, with 23 bases between the two ends. The DNA for the CDR3 is TGCGCCAGCAGCATTGACCCGGGCCCCTCGCGGGGTGGCTACACCTTC. Protein: CASSIDPGPSRGGYTF.